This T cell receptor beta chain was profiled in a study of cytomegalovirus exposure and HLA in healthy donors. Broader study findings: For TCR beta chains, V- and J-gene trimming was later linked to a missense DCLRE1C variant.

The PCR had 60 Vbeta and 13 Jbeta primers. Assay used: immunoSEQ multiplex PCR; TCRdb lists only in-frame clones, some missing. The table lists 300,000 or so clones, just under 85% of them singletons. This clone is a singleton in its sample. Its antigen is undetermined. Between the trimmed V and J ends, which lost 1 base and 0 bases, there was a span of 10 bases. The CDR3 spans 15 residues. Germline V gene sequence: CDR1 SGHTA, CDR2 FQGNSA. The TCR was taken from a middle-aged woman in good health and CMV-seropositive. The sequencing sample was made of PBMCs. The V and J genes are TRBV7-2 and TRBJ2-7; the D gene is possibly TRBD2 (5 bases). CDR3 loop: CASSLEASYSYEQYF. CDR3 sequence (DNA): TGTGCCAGCAGCTTAGAGGCTAGCTACTCCTACGAGCAGTACTTC.